The 3 T cell receptor beta chains in this list originate from one sample, sequenced in a study of cytomegalovirus exposure and HLA in healthy donors. This PCR relied on a set of 60 Vbeta primers and 13 Jbeta primers. Some clones are missing from TCRdb's copy, which holds only in-frame ones; the method was immunoSEQ multiplex PCR. The table records around 100,000 clones, around two thirds of them present only once. Specimen: PBMCs. All receptors come from a man aged 25-40 years in good health and CMV-seropositive.

The V call is TRBV7-9, the J call TRBJ1-1; no clear D. The CDR3 length is 12 residues. CDR1 and CDR2 (germline): SEHNR, FQNEAQ (reference sequence). V lost 5 bases and J lost 3, with 7 bases in between. The CDR3 protein is CASSQSDTEAFF. In nucleotides, the CDR3 is TGTGCCAGCAGCCAGAGCGACACTGAAGCTTTCTTT.

The chain recombines TRBV11-3 with TRBJ2-3; TRBD1 matches at 8 bases. The CDR3 is made up of 14 amino acids. V shed 6 bases and J 1 base; nucleotides not matched to a gene: 3. Germline V lookup: CDR1 SGHNT, CDR2 YENEEA. The CDR3 sequence: CASRQGGGTDTQYF. The CDR3 DNA reads TGTGCCAGCAGACAGGGGGGTGGCACAGATACGCAGTATTTT. The full variable domain, completed using reference TRBV11-3 and TRBJ2-3, is EAGVVQSPRYKIIEKKQPVAFWCNPISGHNTLYWYLQNLGQGPELLIRYENEEAVDDSQLPKDRFSAERLKGVDSTLKIQPAELGDSAVYLCASRQGGGTDTQYFGPGTRLTVL.

CDR3 protein: CASSLGGPQHF. In nucleotides, the CDR3 is TGTGCCAGCAGCCTCGGAGGGCCCCAGCATTTT. The V call is TRBV6-6, the J call TRBJ1-5, with D hard to call. Trimming removed 6 bases at V and 9 bases at J, with 9 bases between. This CDR3 contains 11 residues. Germline V lookup: CDR1 MNHNY, CDR2 SVGAGI (reference sequence).